These 8 T cell receptor beta chains came from one sample sequenced in a study of blood T cells in healthy people across ages. A sample-barcoded 5' primer and a J-beta primer mix were used in a second PCR of about 7 to 12 cycles. One entry per CDR3 protein, called by TCRdb with MiXCR from the 5' RACE reads. In the table there are 1.5 million to 2 million distinct CDR3 sequences, 28% of which are singletons. The sample consisted of blood. The receptors shown here come from a woman in her twenties or thirties in good health.

The V gene is TRBV20-1, the J gene TRBJ1-2; TRBD1 aligns across 8 bases. The CDR3 runs to 15 residues. V lost 6 bases to trimming and J lost 5 bases; unmatched junction nucleotides: 14. Germline CDR1 and CDR2: DFQATT and SNEGSKA (reference sequence). The CDR3 sequence is CSALAVGTGAYGYTF. In DNA, the CDR3 is TGCAGTGCCCTAGCGGTAGGGACAGGCGCTTATGGCTACACCTTC.

This rearrangement joins TRBV5-1 to TRBJ2-5; D may be TRBD2 (6 bases). Germline CDR1 SGHRS, CDR2 YFSETQ. The V end was cut by 4 bases, the J end by 5 bases, with 18 bases between. The CDR3 runs 15 residues. CDR3 protein: CASSLETRSGETQYF. CDR3 bases: TGCGCCAGCAGCCTGGAGACTAGGAGTGGGGAGACCCAGTACTTC.

A word on this clonotype: One base away lies a much larger clone, so this may be a sequencing read error. The chain combines TRBV24-1 with TRBJ2-7; D gene unclear. CDR3 length: 14 residues. Germline-derived CDR1 and CDR2 are KGHDR and SFDVKD. DNA for the CDR3: TGTGCCACCAGTGATCCGAGTTTCTCCTACGAGCAGGACTTC. Its protein product is CATSDPSFSYEQDF.

V and J are TRBV20-1 and TRBJ1-1; D unresolved. V was shortened by 7 bases and J by 4 bases, with 10 bases between the two germline ends. This CDR3 has 11 amino acids. The germline V gene has CDR1 DFQATT and CDR2 SNEGSKA (reference sequence). CDR3 amino acids: CSVMGSTEAFF. The CDR3 DNA reads TGCAGTGTCATGGGGAGCACTGAAGCTTTCTTT.

The gene calls are TRBV6-1 and TRBJ1-2; 8 positions agree with TRBD1. Germline V gene sequence: CDR1 MNHNS, CDR2 SASEGT. The V segment lost 6 bases and the J segment 5 bases; nucleotides outside the gene matches: 8. The CDR3 is 14 amino acids. This CDR3 reads CASRADRGRYGYTF. CDR3 nucleotide sequence: TGTGCCAGCAGAGCTGACAGGGGAAGGTATGGCTACACCTTC.

The chain employs TRBV10-3 and TRBJ1-5; tentatively, D is TRBD1 (6 bases). The ends were cut back, 5 bases at V and 7 bases at J, with 12 bases in the middle. Per the germline V gene, CDR1 is ENHRY and CDR2 is SYGVKD. This CDR3 spans 13 amino acids. The CDR3 here is CAISSEGTQPQHF. In DNA, the CDR3 is TGTGCCATCAGTTCGGAGGGGACACAGCCCCAGCATTTT.

This rearrangement joins TRBV18 to TRBJ1-1; the match to TRBD1 covers 9 bases. Trimming removed 1 base from V and 0 bases from J; junction bases left unmatched: 3. The CDR3 has 16 residues. The germline gives CDR1 KGHSH, CDR2 LQKENI. The CDR3 sequence is CASSPRQGVVNTEAFF. DNA for the CDR3: TGTGCCAGCTCACCACGACAGGGGGTAGTGAACACTGAAGCTTTCTTT.

CDR3 residues: CASFGGQGAREQFF. In DNA form, the CDR3 reads TGTGCCAGCTTCGGGGGACAGGGGGCACGGGAGCAGTTCTTC. The chain couples TRBV7-3 to TRBJ2-1, with TRBD1 matching over 12 bases. The length of the CDR3 is 14 residues. Losses at the gene ends were 8 bases for V and 10 bases for J; bases not matched to a gene: 9. The germline CDR1 and CDR2 sequences are SGHTA and FQGTGA.